These 13 T cell receptor beta chains originate from one sample sequenced in a study of regulatory T cells in long-lasting Graves disease. Investigators prepared the TCR beta libraries by applying iRepertoire HTBI primers and Arm-PCR of CDR3 regions. TCRdb analysed the multiplex PCR reads with MiXCR anew, one entry per CDR3 protein. Of 450,000 or so distinct CDR3 sequences listed, 20% to 25% are singletons. Described time point: persistent/refractory GD, antithyroid drugs over 5 years with positive TRAb. RNA extracted from PBMCs served as the sequencing template. Sequencing used peripheral blood mononuclear cells (PBMCs), obtained when the disease was refractory, from a patient treated with antithyroid drugs. The receptor set was obtained from a female donor with Graves disease.

The rearrangement uses TRBV27 and TRBJ1-4; the D gene is possibly TRBD1 (5 bases). The germline V gene encodes CDR1 MNHEY and CDR2 SMNVEV (reference sequence). The CDR3 is made up of 15 amino acids. Trimming pared 5 bases from V and 7 bases from J, leaving 17 bases between. CDR3 region: CASSHTRGGGEKLFF. CDR3 bases: TGTGCCAGCAGTCATACTAGGGGTGGCGGTGAAAAACTGTTTTTT.

This clonotype was seen a handful of times. A much larger clone is a single base away; this may be a read error. J is TRBJ2-7 and V is TRBV28; 11 positions agree with TRBD1. V was pared by 10 bases and J by 6 bases, with 11 bases of the junction left unmatched. The CDR3 length is 14 residues. Germline values: CDR1 MDHEN, CDR2 SYDVKM. The CDR3 spells CAISAGTGGCEQYF. Here the CDR3 DNA reads TGTGCCATCTCCGCCGGGACAGGGGGGTGCGAGCAGTACTTC. Supplemented by reference TRBV28 and TRBJ2-7, the full variable domain reads DVKVTQSSRYLVKRTGEKVFLECVQDMDHENMFWYRQDPGLGLRLIYFSYDVKMKEKGDIPEGYSVSREKKERFSLILESASTNQTSMYLCAISAGTGGCEQYFGPGTRLTVT.

There are a few counts of this clonotype. The gene calls are TRBV11-2 and TRBJ2-3, with D possibly called TRBD1 or TRBD2 (5 bases each). The CDR3 totals 12 residues. Germline CDR1 and CDR2: SGHAT and FQNNGV. The V and J ends lost 8 bases and 4 bases respectively, with 10 bases between them. The CDR3, as DNA: TGTGCCAGCCAGGGAGCGTCAGATACGCAGTATTTT. Translation: CASQGASDTQYF.

This clonotype was picked up one time. DNA of the CDR3: TGTGCCAGCAGCTTATACAGTCGCTCCTACAATGAGCAGTTCTTC. Its protein is CASSLYSRSYNEQFF. The chain uses TRBV7-2 and TRBJ2-1, with unresolved D. Trimming shortened V by 2 bases and J by 0 bases, and 8 bases separated the two germline ends. In germline, CDR1 is SGHTA, CDR2 FQGNSA. The CDR3 extends over 15 amino acids.

This clonotype was observed at least ten times. The gene calls are TRBV7-9 and TRBJ1-4, with D hard to call. CDR1 and CDR2 from the germline V gene are SEHNR and FQNEAQ (reference sequence). Trimming took off 5 bases at V and 8 bases at J, with 18 bases between the two ends. The CDR3 contains 15 residues. In DNA form, the CDR3 reads TGTGCCAGCAGCCCTAGACGGAGCTTTGAGGAAAAACTGTTTTTT. It yields the protein CASSPRRSFEEKLFF. Full variable domain (missing parts from reference TRBV7-9 and TRBJ1-4): DTGVSQNPRHKITKRGQNVTFRCDPISEHNRLYWYRQTLGQGPEFLTYFQNEAQLEKSRLLSDRFSAERPKGSFSTLEIQRTEQGDSAMYLCASSPRRSFEEKLFFGSGTQLSVL.

This clonotype was observed at least ten times. The chain couples TRBV20-1 to TRBJ1-4; maybe TRBD1 (5 bases). V gave up 3 bases and J gave up 4 bases, with 9 bases separating them. CDR3 length: 13 residues. The germline V gene has CDR1 DFQATT and CDR2 SNEGSKA (reference sequence). CDR3 amino acids: CSASTGRNEKLFF. CDR3 sequence (DNA): TGCAGTGCTAGCACAGGCCGTAATGAAAAACTGTTTTTT.

The gene calls are TRBV10-3 and TRBJ1-2, with 10 bases fitting TRBD1. Losses at the gene ends were 6 bases for V and 8 bases for J; bases not matched to a gene: 6. The CDR3 has 13 residues. Germline V gene lookup returns CDR1 ENHRY and CDR2 SYGVKD. The CDR3 DNA is TGTGCCATCAGCCTGGACAGGGGGGAAGGCTACACCTTC. Translation gives CAISLDRGEGYTF.

A remark on this clonotype: Mismatch with germline at one junction end may stem from a read error. This sequence joins TRBV30 and TRBJ1-1; TRBD1 is a possible D gene (5 bases). Germline loops: CDR1 GTSNPN, CDR2 SVGIG (reference sequence). This CDR3 has 14 amino acids. The CDR3 DNA is TGTACCTGGACGAAGGGGCATTGGAACACTGAAGCTTTCTTT. Its translation is CTWTKGHWNTEAFF.

This clonotype turned up a few times. V gene TRBV6-5 combines with J gene TRBJ1-2, with 9 bases fitting TRBD1. Per germline, CDR1 MNHEY and CDR2 SVGAGI. The CDR3 is 16 amino acids. Trimming at V came to 0 bases and at J to 5 bases, leaving 7 bases not matched to a gene. The CDR3 is CASSYSGTGREYGYTF. CDR3 bases: TGTGCCAGCAGTTACTCTGGGACAGGGAGAGAGTATGGCTACACCTTC.

The J gene is TRBJ2-3, the V gene TRBV28; 8 bases are a match to TRBD1. V dropped 5 bases and J dropped 5; count of bases not matched to a gene: 15. CDR1 MDHEN and CDR2 SYDVKM come from the germline V gene. This CDR3 has 17 residues. The chain's CDR3 is CASSVRAGQGAGDTQYF. DNA of the CDR3: TGTGCCAGCAGTGTGAGAGCGGGTCAGGGGGCTGGAGATACGCAGTATTTT. Full variable domain (missing parts from reference TRBV28 and TRBJ2-3): DVKVTQSSRYLVKRTGEKVFLECVQDMDHENMFWYRQDPGLGLRLIYFSYDVKMKEKGDIPEGYSVSREKKERFSLILESASTNQTSMYLCASSVRAGQGAGDTQYFGPGTRLTVL.

Comments on this clonotype: Just one base apart from a much larger clone, this may be a read error. The chain couples TRBV6-9 to TRBJ1-1; D unclear. Germline loops: CDR1 MNHGY, CDR2 SVAAGI. The CDR3 spans 14 residues. The DNA for the CDR3 is TGTGCCAGCAGTTACTCGAAGTTGTCGGATGAAGCTTCCTTT. Encoded protein: CASSYSKLSDEASF.

This clonotype was observed many times. This chain connects TRBV6-9 to TRBJ2-7; TRBD2 is a possible D gene (5 bases). Germline V gene lookup returns CDR1 MNHGY and CDR2 SVAAGI. The CDR3 totals 16 residues. Trimming took 3 bases from V and 3 from J, leaving 18 bases between them. The CDR3 sequence: CASSYGIGLYLYEQYF. The CDR3 nucleotides are TGTGCCAGCAGTTACGGTATTGGACTTTACCTCTACGAGCAGTACTTC.

For this clonotype: One junction end disagrees with the germline gene, perhaps due to a read error. The J gene is TRBJ2-2, the V gene TRBV6-8; perhaps TRBD2 as D (5 bases). CDR3 size: 16 residues. Germline V lookup: CDR1 MNHGY, CDR2 SAAAGT. The CDR3 sequence: CASSYGVRPGTGELSF. The CDR3 DNA reads TGTGCCAGCAGTTACGGGGTTCGACCGGGCACCGGGGAGCTGTCTTTT.